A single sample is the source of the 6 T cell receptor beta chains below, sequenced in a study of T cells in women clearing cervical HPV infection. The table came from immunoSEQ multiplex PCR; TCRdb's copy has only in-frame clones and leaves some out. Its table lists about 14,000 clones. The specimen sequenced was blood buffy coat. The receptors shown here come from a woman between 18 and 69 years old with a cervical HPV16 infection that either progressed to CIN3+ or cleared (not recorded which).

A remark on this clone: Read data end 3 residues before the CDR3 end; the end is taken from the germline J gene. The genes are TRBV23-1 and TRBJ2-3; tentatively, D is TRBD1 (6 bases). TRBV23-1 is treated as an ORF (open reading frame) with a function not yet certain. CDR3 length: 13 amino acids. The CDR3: CAFFHRDKETQYF. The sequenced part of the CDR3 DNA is TGCGCCTTCTTCCACAGGGATAAAGAGACG.

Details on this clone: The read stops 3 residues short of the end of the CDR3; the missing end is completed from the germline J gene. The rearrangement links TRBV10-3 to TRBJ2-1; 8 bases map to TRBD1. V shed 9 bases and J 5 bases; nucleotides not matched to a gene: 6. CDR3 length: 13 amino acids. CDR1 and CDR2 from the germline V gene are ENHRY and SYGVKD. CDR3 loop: CAITGTGNNEQFF. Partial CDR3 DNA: TGTGCCATTACCGGGACAGGTAACAATGAG.

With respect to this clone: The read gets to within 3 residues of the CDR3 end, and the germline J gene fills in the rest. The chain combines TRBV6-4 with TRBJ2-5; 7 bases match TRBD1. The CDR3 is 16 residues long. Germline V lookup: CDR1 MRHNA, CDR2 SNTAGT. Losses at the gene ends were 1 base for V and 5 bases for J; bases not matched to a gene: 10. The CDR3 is CASSDLRQGKSETQYF. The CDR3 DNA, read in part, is TGTGCCAGCAGTGACTTAAGACAGGGCAAGTCGGAGACC.

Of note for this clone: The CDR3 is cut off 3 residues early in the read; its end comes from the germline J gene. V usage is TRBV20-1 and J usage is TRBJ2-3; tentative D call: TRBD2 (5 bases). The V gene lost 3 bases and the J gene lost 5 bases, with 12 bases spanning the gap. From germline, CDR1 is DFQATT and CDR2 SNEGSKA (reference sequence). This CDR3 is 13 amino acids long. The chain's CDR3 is CSASGVGQDTQYF. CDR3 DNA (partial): TGCAGTGCTAGCGGGGTTGGCCAAGATACG.

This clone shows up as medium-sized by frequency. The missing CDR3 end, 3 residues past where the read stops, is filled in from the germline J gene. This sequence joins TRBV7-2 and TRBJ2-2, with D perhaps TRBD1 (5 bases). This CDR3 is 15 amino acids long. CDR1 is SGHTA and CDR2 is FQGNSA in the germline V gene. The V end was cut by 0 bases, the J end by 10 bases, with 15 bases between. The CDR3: CASSLALRGPAELFF. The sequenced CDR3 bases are TGTGCCAGCAGCTTAGCGCTTAGGGGTCCAGCGGAG. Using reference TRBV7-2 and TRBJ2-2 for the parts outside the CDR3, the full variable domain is GAGVSQSPSNKVTEKGKDVELRCDPISGHTALYWYRQSLGQGLEFLIYFQGNSAPDKSGLPSDRFSAERTGGSVSTLTIQRTQQEDSAVYLCASSLALRGPAELFFGEGSRLTVL.

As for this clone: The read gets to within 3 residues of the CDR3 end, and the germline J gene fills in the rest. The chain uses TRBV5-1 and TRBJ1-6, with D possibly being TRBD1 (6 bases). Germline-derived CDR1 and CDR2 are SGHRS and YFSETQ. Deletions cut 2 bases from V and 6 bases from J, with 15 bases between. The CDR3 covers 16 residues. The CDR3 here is CASSFQTGVSNSPLHF. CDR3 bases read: TGCGCCAGCAGCTTCCAGACAGGCGTCTCTAATTCACCC.